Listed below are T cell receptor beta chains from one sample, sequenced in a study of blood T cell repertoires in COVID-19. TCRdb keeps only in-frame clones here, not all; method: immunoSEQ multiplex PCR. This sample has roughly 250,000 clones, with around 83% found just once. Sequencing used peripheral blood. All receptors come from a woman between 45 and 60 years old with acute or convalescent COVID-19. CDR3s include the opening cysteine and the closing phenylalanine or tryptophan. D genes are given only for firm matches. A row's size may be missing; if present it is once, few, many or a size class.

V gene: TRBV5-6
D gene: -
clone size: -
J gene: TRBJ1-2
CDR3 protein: CASSPRLARGNGYTF
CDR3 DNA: TGTGCCAGCAGTCCGCGTCTTGCCAGAGGAAATGGCTACACCTTC

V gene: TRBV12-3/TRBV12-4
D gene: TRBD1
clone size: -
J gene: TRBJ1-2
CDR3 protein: CASRPTGGYGYTF
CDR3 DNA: TGTGCCAGCAGGCCGACAGGGGGGTATGGCTACACCTTC

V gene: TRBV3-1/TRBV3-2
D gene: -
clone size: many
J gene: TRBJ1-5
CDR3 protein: CASSQGGNQPQHF
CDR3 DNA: TGTGCCAGCAGCCAAGGAGGGAATCAGCCCCAGCATTTT

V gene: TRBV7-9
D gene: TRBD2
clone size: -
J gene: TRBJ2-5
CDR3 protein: CASSLGTSGVQETQYF
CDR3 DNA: TGTGCCAGCAGCCTCGGGACTAGCGGGGTCCAAGAGACCCAGTACTTC

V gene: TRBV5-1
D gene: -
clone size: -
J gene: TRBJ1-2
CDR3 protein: CASSLGEETRGYTF
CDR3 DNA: TGCGCCAGCAGCTTGGGGGAGGAAACTCGGGGCTACACCTTC

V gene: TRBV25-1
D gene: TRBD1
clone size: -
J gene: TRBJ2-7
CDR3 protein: CASSELWTGNYEQYF
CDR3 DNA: TGTGCCAGCAGTGAATTGTGGACAGGGAACTACGAGCAGTACTTC

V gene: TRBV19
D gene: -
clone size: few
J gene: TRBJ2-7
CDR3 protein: CASSLPEQYF
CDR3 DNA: TGTGCCAGTAGCCTACCCGAGCAGTACTTC

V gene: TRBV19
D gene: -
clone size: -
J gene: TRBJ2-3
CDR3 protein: CASSKREDLTDTQYF
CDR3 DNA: TGTGCCAGTAGTAAAAGGGAGGACCTCACAGATACGCAGTATTTT

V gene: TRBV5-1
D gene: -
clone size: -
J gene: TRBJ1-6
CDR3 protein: CANRPEANSPLHF
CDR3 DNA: TGCGCCAACAGGCCAGAGGCAAACTCACCCCTCCACTTT

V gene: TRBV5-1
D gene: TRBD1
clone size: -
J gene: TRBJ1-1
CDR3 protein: CASSLGWGTGGQNTEAFF
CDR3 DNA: TGCGCCAGCAGCTTGGGATGGGGGACAGGGGGTCAGAACACTGAAGCTTTCTTT

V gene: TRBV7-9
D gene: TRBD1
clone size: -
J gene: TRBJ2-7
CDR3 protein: CASSSGRQGEQYF
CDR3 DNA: TGTGCCAGCAGCTCCGGACGACAGGGAGAGCAGTACTTC

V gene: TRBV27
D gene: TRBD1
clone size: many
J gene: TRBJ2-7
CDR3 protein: CASSPTGGPYEQYF
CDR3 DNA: TGTGCCAGCAGTCCGACAGGGGGTCCCTACGAGCAGTACTTC

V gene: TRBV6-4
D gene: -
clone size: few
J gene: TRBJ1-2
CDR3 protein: CATLEINRGYTF
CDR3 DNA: TGTGCCACGCTAGAGATTAATAGAGGCTACACCTTC

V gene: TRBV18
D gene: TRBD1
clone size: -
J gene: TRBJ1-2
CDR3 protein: CASSPVTGDGYTF
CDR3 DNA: TGTGCCAGCTCACCGGTAACAGGGGATGGCTACACCTTC

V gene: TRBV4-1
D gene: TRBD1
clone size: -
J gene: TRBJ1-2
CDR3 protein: CASSSPGQGFGDGYTF
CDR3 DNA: TGCGCCAGCAGTTCCCCGGGACAGGGGTTTGGAGATGGCTACACCTTC

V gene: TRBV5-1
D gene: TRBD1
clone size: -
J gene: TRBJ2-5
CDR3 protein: CASSSLQGAETQYF
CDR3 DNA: TGCGCCAGCAGCTCCTTACAGGGGGCAGAGACCCAGTACTTC